This entry describes one T cell receptor beta chain. This sample was included in a study of blood T cell repertoires in COVID-19. Here immunoSEQ multiplex PCR was the method, and the copy in TCRdb shows in-frame clones only, minus some. The sample records roughly 200,000 clones, over 75% being singletons. This CDR3 is built from 15 residues. The ends were cut back, 1 base at V and 5 bases at J, with 13 bases in the middle. Germline CDR1 and CDR2: SGHRS and YFSETQ. The clonotype was recovered from a woman of 80 years or more with acute or convalescent COVID-19. The chain employs TRBV5-1 and TRBJ2-1, with D possibly matching TRBD1 (5 bases). Sequencing input: peripheral blood. CDR3 region: CASSLPDTSHNEQFF. The CDR3 DNA sequence: TGCGCCAGCAGCTTGCCGGACACCTCACACAATGAGCAGTTCTTC.